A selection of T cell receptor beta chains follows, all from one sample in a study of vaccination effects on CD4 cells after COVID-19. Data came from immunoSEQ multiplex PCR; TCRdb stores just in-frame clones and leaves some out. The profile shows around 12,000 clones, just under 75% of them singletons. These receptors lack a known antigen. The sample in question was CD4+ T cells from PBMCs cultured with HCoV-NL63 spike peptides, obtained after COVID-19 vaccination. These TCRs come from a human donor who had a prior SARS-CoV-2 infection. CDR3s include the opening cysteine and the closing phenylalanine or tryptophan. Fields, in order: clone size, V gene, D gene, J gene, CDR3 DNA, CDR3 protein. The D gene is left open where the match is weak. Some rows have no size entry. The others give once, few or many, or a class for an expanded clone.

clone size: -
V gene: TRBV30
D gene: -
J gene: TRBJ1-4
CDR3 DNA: TGTGCCTGGAGCACAGGGAAGGATGAAAAACTGTTTTTT
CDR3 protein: CAWSTGKDEKLFF

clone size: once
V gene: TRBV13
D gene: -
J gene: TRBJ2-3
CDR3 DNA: TGTGCCAGCAGCTTTTATCGGGGCACAGATACGCAGTATTTT
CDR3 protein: CASSFYRGTDTQYF

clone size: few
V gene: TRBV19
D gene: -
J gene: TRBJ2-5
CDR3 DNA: TGTGCCAGTAGTATGAACCATCTGGGGGGGCGGGAGACCCAGTACTTC
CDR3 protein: CASSMNHLGGRETQYF

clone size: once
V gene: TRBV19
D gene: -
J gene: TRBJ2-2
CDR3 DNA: TGTGCCAGTAGTATTTCCCAGCTCGGGGAGCTGTTTTTT
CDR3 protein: CASSISQLGELFF

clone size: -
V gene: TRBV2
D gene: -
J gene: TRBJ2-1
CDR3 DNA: TGTGCCAGCAGTGACCAAGCGGTCAGAGAGCAGTTCTTC
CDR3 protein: CASSDQAVREQFF

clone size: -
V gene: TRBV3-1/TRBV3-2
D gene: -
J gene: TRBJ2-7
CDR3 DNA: TGTGCCAGCAGCCAAGATCTCGCAGGAGGCGAGCAGTACTTC
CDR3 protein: CASSQDLAGGEQYF

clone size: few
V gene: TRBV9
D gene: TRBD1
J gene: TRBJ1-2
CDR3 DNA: TGTGCCAGCAGCGCCCAGGGGGCCCTCGTCGGTAACTATGGCTACACCTTC
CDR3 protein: CASSAQGALVGNYGYTF

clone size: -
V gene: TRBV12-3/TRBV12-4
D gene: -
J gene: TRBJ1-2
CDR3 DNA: TGTGCCAGCAGTGCCCTGGGGAGGGGCTACACCTTC
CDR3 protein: CASSALGRGYTF

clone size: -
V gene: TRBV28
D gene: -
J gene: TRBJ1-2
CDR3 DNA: TGTGCCAGCAGTACTTCCCGGGAGACCCCCTATGGCTACACCTTC
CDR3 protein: CASSTSRETPYGYTF

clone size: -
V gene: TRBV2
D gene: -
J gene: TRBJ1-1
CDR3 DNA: TGTGCCAGCAGCCGGGGTTATAACACTGAAGCTTTCTTT
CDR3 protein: CASSRGYNTEAFF

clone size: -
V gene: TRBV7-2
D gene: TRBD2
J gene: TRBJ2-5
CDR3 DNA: TGTGCCAGCAGCTTAGCCCCCCCCCTAGCGGGCCTTACCCCAACCCAAGAGACCCAGTACTTC
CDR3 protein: CASSLAPPLAGLTPTQETQYF

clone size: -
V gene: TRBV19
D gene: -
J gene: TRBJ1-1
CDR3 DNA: TGTGCCAGTAGTAAATGGACAGCGTTAATATCTGAAGCTTTCTTT
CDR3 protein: CASSKWTALISEAFF

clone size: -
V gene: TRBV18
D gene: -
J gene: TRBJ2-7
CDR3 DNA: TGTGCCAGCTCATACCGGGCCCCGCGCGACGGCGAGCAGTACTTC
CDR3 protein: CASSYRAPRDGEQYF

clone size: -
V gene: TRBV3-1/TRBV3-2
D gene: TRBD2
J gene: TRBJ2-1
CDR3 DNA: TGTGCCAGCAGCCAAGATCCATCGAGGACTAGCGGGACCCCCGAGCAGTTCTTC
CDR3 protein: CASSQDPSRTSGTPEQFF

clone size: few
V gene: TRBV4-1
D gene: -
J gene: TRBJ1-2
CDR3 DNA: TGCGCCAGCAGCCAATTACAGACGAACCCCTTCTATGGCTACACCTTC
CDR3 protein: CASSQLQTNPFYGYTF

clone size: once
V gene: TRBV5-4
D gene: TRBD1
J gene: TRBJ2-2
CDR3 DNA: TGTGCCAGCAGTTTTGGACAGGGGAGGTTCACCGGGGAGCTGTTTTTT
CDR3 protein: CASSFGQGRFTGELFF

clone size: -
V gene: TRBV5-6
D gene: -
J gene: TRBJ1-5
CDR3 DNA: TGTGCCAGCAGCTTTGGCCAGAGCAATCAGCCCCAGCATTTT
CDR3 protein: CASSFGQSNQPQHF

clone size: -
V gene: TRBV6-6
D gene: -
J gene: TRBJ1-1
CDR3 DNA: TGTGCCAGCAGACAAGATCCCATGAACACTGAAGCTTTCTTT
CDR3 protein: CASRQDPMNTEAFF

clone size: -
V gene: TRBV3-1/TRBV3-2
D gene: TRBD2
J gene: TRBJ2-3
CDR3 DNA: TGTGCCAGCAGCCAGCTAACTAGCGGGAGCGCAGATACGCAGTATTTT
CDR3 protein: CASSQLTSGSADTQYF

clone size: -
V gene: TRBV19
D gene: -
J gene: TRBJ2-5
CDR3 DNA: TGTGCCAGTAGTATTGGGAGTAGCTCACGCCCCCCCTTCTTGGAGACCCAGTACTTC
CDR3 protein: CASSIGSSSRPPFLETQYF

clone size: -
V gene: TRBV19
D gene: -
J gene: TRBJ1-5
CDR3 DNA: TGTGCCAGCACTGAGACCGGAGTGTATAGCAATCAGCCCCAGCATTTT
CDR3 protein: CASTETGVYSNQPQHF

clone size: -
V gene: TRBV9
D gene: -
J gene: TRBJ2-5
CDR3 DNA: TGTGCCAGCAGCGTAGATCCTCGTCTATCTGGAGAGACCCAGTACTTC
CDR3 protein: CASSVDPRLSGETQYF

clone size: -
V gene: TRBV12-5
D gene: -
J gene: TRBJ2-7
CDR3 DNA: TGTGCTAGTGGTTTGGTAGTTAAGCCTTCCTACGAGCAGTACTTC
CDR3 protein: CASGLVVKPSYEQYF

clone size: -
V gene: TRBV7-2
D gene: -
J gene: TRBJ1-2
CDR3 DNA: TGTGCCAGCAGCTTACAGGGAAACTATGGCTACACCTTC
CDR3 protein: CASSLQGNYGYTF

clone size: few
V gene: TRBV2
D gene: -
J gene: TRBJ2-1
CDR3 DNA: TGTGCCAGCAGTACGACTCGAGGGGGCTCCTACAATGAGCAGTTCTTC
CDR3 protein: CASSTTRGGSYNEQFF

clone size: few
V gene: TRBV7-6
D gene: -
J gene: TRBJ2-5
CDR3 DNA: TGTGCCAGCAGCTCCACCGGCGGAGAGACCCAGTACTTC
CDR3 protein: CASSSTGGETQYF

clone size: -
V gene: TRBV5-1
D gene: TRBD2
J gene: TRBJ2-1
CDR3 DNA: TGCGCCAGCAGCTTGGGAGCGGGGCCCTACAATGAGCAGTTCTTC
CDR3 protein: CASSLGAGPYNEQFF

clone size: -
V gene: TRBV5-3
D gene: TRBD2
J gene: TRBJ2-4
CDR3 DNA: TGTGCCAGAAGCTTCGGACTAGCGGTAGCCAAAAACATTCAGTACTTC
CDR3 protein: CARSFGLAVAKNIQYF

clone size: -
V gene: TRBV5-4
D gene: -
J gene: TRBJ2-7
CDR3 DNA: TGTGCCAGCAGCGAGGTGAATAAGGGAGGATACGAGCAGTACTTC
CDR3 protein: CASSEVNKGGYEQYF

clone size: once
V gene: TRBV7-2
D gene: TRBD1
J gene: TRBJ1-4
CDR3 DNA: TGTGCCAGCAGCCCAGGACAGGGATCTGAAAAACTGTTTTTT
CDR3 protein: CASSPGQGSEKLFF

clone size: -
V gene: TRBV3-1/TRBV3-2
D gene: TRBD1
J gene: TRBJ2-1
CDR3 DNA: TGTGCCAGCAGCCCAAACCGGGACAGGGGGTACAATGAGCAGTTCTTC
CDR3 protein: CASSPNRDRGYNEQFF

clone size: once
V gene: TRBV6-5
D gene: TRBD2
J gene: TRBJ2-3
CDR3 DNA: TGTGCCAGCATGGGGCGGGGGGGTGGAGATACGCAGTATTTT
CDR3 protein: CASMGRGGGDTQYF

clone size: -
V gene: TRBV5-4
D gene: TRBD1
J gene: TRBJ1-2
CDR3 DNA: TGTGCCAGCAGCTTTGACAGGGGAGGCTACACCTTC
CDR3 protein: CASSFDRGGYTF

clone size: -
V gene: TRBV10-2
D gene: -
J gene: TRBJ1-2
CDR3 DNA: TGCGCCAGCTCCCAGGTGAACTATGGCTACACCTTC
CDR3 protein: CASSQVNYGYTF

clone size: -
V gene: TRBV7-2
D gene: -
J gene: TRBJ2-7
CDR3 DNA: TGTGCCAGCAGCTCCAGATCGGCGAAGAGCTCCTACGAGCAGTACTTC
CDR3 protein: CASSSRSAKSSYEQYF

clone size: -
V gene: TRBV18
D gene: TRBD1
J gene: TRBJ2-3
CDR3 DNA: TGTGCCAGCTCACCACAAGCCGGGACAGGGGGTAAAGATACGCAGTATTTT
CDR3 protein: CASSPQAGTGGKDTQYF

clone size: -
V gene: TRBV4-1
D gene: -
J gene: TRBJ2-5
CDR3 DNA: TGCGCCAGCAGCCAAGAACTGGAAGAGAGCCCCCAGTACTTC
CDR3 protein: CASSQELEESPQYF

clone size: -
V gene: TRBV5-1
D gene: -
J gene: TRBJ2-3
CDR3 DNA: TGCGCCAGCAGCTGGGGGTCGTACACAGATACGCAGTATTTT
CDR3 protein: CASSWGSYTDTQYF

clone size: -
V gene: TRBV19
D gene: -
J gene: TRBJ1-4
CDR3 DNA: TGTGCCAGTAGTCCCATAGGTGGGGGGACTAATGAAAAACTGTTTTTT
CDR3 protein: CASSPIGGGTNEKLFF